These 2 T cell receptor beta chains were all obtained from the same sample, sequenced in a study of CD8+CD57+ T cells in acquired aplastic anemia. Patients picked for sequencing had shown CD8+CD57+ cell expansion detected by flow cytometry. Profiling of TCR beta VDJ combinations and CDR3 sequences used genomic DNA as template. TCRdb passed the reads through MiXCR, listing each CDR3 protein once. The data hold just over 450,000 distinct CDR3 sequences, with about a third observed a single time. Source material: sorted CD4+, CD8+, or CD8+CD57+ T cells (not recorded which) from PBMCs. Receptor source: a human donor with aplastic anemia.

The chain is built from TRBV27 and TRBJ2-1, with 9 bases that match TRBD1. Germline V lookup: CDR1 MNHEY, CDR2 SMNVEV (reference sequence). The length of the CDR3 is 15 residues. V gave up 8 bases and J gave up 2 bases; unmatched junction bases: 7. CDR3 loop: CASRITGGAYNEQFF. The CDR3 DNA reads TGTGCCAGCCGTATAACAGGGGGCGCCTACAATGAGCAGTTCTTC.

V gene TRBV19 combines with J gene TRBJ2-7; D may be TRBD2 (6 bases). V dropped 7 bases and J dropped 0 bases, with 13 bases sitting between them. The CDR3 spans 14 residues. Germline loops: CDR1 LNHDA, CDR2 SQIVND (reference sequence). This chain's CDR3 is CASTTTGGSYEQYF. For the CDR3, the DNA is TGTGCCAGTACCACGACCGGGGGCTCCTACGAGCAGTACTTC. Looking up the rest from reference TRBV19 and TRBJ2-7 gives the full variable domain: DGGITQSPKYLFRKEGQNVTLSCEQNLNHDAMYWYRQDPGQGLRLIYYSQIVNDFQKGDIAEGYSVSREKKESFPLTVTSAQKNPTAFYLCASTTTGGSYEQYFGPGTRLTVT.